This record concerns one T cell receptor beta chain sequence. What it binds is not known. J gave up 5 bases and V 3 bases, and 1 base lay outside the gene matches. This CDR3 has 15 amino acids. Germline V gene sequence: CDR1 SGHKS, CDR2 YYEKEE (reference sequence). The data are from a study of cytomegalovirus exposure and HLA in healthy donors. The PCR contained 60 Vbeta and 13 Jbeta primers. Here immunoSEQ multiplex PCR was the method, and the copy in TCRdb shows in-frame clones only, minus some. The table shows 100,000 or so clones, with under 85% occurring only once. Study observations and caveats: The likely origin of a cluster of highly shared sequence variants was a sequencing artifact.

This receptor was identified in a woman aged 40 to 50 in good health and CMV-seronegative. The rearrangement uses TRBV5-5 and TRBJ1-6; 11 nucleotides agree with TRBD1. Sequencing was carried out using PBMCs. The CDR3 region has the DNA TGTGCCAGCAGCTGGACAGGGGGCAATAATTCACCCCTCCACTTT. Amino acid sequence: CASSWTGGNNSPLHF.